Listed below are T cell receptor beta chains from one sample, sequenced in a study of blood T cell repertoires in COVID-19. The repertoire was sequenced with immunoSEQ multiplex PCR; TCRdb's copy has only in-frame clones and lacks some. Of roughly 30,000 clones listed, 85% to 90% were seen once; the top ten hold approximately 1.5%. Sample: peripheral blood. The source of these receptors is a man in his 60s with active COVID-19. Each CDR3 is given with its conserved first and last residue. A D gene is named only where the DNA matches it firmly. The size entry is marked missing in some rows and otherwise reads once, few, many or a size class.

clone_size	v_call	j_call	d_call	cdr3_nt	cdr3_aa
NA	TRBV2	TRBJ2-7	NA	TGTGCCAGCAATCCCCTCCTTTACCCCGGCGAGCAGTACTTC	CASNPLLYPGEQYF
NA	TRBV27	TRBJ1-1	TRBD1	TGTGCCAGCAGTTTAGAACAGGGGCCTCTCACTGAAGCTTTCTTT	CASSLEQGPLTEAFF
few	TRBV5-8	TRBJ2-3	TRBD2	TGTGCCGCTCCGCGGGGGGCTAGCACAGATACGCAGTATTTT	CAAPRGASTDTQYF
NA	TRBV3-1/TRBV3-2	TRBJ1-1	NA	TGTGCCAGCAGCCAAGAGGGCAGGGTGGCTTCTGAAGCTTTCTTT	CASSQEGRVASEAFF
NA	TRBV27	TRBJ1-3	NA	TGTGCCAGCAGTTTAGGGGGGGCACGGAACACCATATATTTT	CASSLGGARNTIYF
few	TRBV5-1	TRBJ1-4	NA	TGCGCCAGCAGCCTTCACCCGGCCAGCGATGAAAAACTGTTTTTT	CASSLHPASDEKLFF
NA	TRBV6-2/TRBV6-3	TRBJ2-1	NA	TGTGCCAGCAGTTCCCCTTCGAGAGGCTGGAATGAGCAGTTCTTC	CASSSPSRGWNEQFF
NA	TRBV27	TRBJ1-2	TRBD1	TGTGCCAGCAGTGTACGGTGGGACAGGGGGGTTTCTAACTATGGCTACACCTTC	CASSVRWDRGVSNYGYTF
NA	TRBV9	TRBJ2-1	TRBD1	TGTGCCAGCAGCGTAGGAGGCAGGGGGCGTTGGAATGAGCAGTTCTTC	CASSVGGRGRWNEQFF
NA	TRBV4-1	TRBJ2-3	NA	TGCGCCAGCAGCCAACCGGGACTGGGGCTTTTAGATACGCAGTATTTT	CASSQPGLGLLDTQYF
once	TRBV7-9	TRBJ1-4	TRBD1	TGTGCCAGCAGCCCCGGGACAGGGCCAACTAATGAAAAACTGTTTTTT	CASSPGTGPTNEKLFF
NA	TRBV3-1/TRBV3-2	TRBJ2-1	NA	TGTGCCAGCAGCCAAGACCGTGACACGACGGAGACACCCTGGGGCGATGAGCAGTTCTTC	CASSQDRDTTETPWGDEQFF
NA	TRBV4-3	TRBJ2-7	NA	TGCGCCAGCAGCCAAGAGCGAAGCAGGCCCCACGAGCAGTACTTC	CASSQERSRPHEQYF
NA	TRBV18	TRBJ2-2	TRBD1	TGTGCCAGCTCACCGCTAGGGACAGGAGGACACACCGGGGAGCTGTTTTTT	CASSPLGTGGHTGELFF
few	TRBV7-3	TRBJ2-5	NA	TGTGCCAGCGCCGAAGGCCGGCGGGAGACCCAGTACTTC	CASAEGRRETQYF
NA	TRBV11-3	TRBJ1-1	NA	TGTGCCAGCAGCCCCGGGGGGGCTAACACTGAAGCTTTCTTT	CASSPGGANTEAFF
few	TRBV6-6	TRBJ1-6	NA	TGTGCCAGCAGTTCACTCGGGAGTTCCCTCCACTTT	CASSSLGSSLHF
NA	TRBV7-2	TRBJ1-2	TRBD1	TGTGCCAGCAGCCCGCTAGGGGGCCGCTATGGCTACACCTTC	CASSPLGGRYGYTF
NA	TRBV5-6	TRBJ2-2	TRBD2	TGTGCCAGCAGCCGCCGGGGCCCGATGGCGGGGGGCGGCGGGGAGCTGTTTTTT	CASSRRGPMAGGGGELFF
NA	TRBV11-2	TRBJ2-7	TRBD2	TGTGCCAGCAGCTTTAGCGGGGGGGCCTACGAGCAGTACTTC	CASSFSGGAYEQYF
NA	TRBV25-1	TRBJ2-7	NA	TGTGCCAGCAGTGAACACTACGGATCCTACGAGCAGTACTTC	CASSEHYGSYEQYF
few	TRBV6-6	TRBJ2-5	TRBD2	TGTGCCAGCAGCCGACCAGCGGCGGGGGGGCTCACACGAGGGGCCCAGTACTTC	CASSRPAAGGLTRGAQYF